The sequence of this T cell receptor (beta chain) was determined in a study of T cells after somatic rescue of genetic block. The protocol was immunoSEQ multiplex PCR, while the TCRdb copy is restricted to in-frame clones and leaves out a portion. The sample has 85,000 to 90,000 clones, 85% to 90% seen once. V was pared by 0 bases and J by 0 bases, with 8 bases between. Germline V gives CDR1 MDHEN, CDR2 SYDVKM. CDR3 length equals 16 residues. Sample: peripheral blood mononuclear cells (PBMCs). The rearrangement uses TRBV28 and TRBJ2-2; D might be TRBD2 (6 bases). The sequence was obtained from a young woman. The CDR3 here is CASSLWEGTNTGELFF. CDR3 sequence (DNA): TGTGCCAGCAGTTTATGGGAGGGGACGAACACCGGGGAGCTGTTTTTT.